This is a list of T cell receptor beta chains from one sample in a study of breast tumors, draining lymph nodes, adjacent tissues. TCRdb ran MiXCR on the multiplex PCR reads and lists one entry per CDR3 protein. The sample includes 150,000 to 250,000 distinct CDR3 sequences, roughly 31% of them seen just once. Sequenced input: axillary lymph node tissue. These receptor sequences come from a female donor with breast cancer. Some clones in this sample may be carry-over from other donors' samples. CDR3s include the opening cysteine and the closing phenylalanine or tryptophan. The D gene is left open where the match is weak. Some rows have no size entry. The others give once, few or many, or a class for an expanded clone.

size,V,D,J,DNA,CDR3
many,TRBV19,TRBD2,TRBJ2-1,TGTGCCAGTAGTGCCCCGGGACTAGCGGGTCTCCCTGGGGAGCAGTTCTTC,CASSAPGLAGLPGEQFF
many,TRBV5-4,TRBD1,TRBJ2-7,TGTGCCAGCAGCCCTGCCGCGAGACAGGGTACCTACGAGCAGTACTTC,CASSPAARQGTYEQYF
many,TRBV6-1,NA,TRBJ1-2,TGTGCCAGCAGTGAAGGGACCGAATTCTATGGCTACACCTTC,CASSEGTEFYGYTF
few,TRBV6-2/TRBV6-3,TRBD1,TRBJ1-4,TGTGCCAGCAGTCACGGGACAGAGGCAACTAATGAAAAACTGTTTTTT,CASSHGTEATNEKLFF
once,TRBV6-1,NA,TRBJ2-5,TGTGCCAGCAGTCGTGGGGGGGCGGGAGAGACCCAGTACTTC,CASSRGGAGETQYF
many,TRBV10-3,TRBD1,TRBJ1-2,TGTGCCATCAGTGAGTTTCAGGGGGTCTATGGCTACACCTTC,CAISEFQGVYGYTF
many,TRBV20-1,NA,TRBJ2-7,TGCAGTGCTGGGACCGCTGCTACCTACGAGCAGTACTTC,CSAGTAATYEQYF
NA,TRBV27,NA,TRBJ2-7,TGTACCAGCAGTTTATCAGGGGGAGGGGTCGAGCAGTACTTC,CTSSLSGGGVEQYF
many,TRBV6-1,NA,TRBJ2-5,TGTGCCAGCAGTCAATACGGGGGCGAGACCCAGTACTTC,CASSQYGGETQYF
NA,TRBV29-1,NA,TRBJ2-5,TGCCGACACCTCGACGGGGAGCTTGAGGGGTCAACCCAGTACTTC,CRHLDGELEGSTQYF
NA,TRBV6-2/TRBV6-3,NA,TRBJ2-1,TGTGCCAGCAGTTCCGCACCCTGGACCATAGCGGAAAATGAGCAGTTCTTC,CASSSAPWTIAENEQFF
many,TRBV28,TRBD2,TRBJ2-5,TGTGCCAGCAGCACACCGTCACGGACTAGCACTGAGACCCAGTACTTC,CASSTPSRTSTETQYF
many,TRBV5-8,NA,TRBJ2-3,TGTGCCAGCAGCTTGGCCCTAAGCAGCACAGATACGCAGTATTTT,CASSLALSSTDTQYF
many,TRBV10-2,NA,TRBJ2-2,TGCGCCAGCAGTGAGGCAGGTTTTGGTGTCGGGGAGCTGTTTTTT,CASSEAGFGVGELFF
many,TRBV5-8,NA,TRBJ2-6,TGTGCCAGCATCGGAGGCTCTGGGGCCAACGTCCTGACTTTC,CASIGGSGANVLTF
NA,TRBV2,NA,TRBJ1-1,TGTGCCAGCATCCTTCTAGACGGTTTTCCCGACCCGGTGCCCGAAGCTTTCTTT,CASILLDGFPDPVPEAFF
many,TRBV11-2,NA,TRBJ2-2,TGTGCCAGCAGCTCCCCACCGGGACGGGCGAACACCGGGGAGCTGTTTTTT,CASSSPPGRANTGELFF
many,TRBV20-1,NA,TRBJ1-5,TGCAGTGCTCCCCCGGGGTACGGCAATCAGCCCCAGCATTTT,CSAPPGYGNQPQHF
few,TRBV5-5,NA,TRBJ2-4,TGTGCCAGCAGCCCCCTGGGAGGGGGCTCCAAAAACATTCGGTACTTC,CASSPLGGGSKNIRYF
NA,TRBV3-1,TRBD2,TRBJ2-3,TGTGCCAGCAGCCCGATTCCTAGCGGGAGTGGCACAGATACGCAGTATTTT,CASSPIPSGSGTDTQYF
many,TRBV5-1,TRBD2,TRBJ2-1,TGCGCCAGCAAGCCGGGAGGGGGAAGAGTCAATGAGCAGTTCTTC,CASKPGGGRVNEQFF
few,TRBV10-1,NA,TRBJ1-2,TGCGCCAGCACAAATAGCCGATCTTCGTTCTATGGCTACACCTTC,CASTNSRSSFYGYTF
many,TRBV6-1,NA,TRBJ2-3,TGTGCCAGCAGTTCCGGGACCAGCACAGATACGCAGTATTTT,CASSSGTSTDTQYF
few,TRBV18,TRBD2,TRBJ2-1,TGTGCCAGCTCCCGCAGCGGGACTAGCGGGAGGTATGAGCAGTTCTTC,CASSRSGTSGRYEQFF
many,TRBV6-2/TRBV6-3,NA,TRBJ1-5,TGTGCCAGCAGTTACTGGGCAAATCAGCCCCAGCATTTT,CASSYWANQPQHF
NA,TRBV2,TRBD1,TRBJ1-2,TGTGCCAGCAGCCCGACAGGGGGCGAAGGGGGCTACACCTTC,CASSPTGGEGGYTF
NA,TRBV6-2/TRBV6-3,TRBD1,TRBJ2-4,TGTGCCAGCAACCGCGGACAGGGACTAGCCAAAAACATTCAGTACTTC,CASNRGQGLAKNIQYF